This TCR beta chain was captured in a study of blood T cell repertoires in COVID-19. Overall study: T cells, B-cell-depleted T cells, or PBMCs supplied cDNA or gDNA.

This clone was counted between two and nine times. Here immunoSEQ multiplex PCR was the method, and the copy in TCRdb shows in-frame clones only, minus some. The sample contains about 270,000 clones, around 90% of which appear only once. Enrolled through a virtual design, the participants were between about 18 and 89 years of age and came from 24 US areas. There are 13 residues in the CDR3. Trimming took 1 base from V and 6 from J, leaving 6 bases between them. Germline V lookup: CDR1 LGHDT, CDR2 YNNKEL (reference sequence). J is TRBJ2-2 and V is TRBV3-1 (or the pseudogene TRBV3-2); D might be TRBD1 (6 bases). The sequenced sample was PBMCs or T cells enriched from blood (not recorded which). This TCR derives from a woman aged 40-49 years with acute COVID-19. This CDR3 is CASSQAGAGELFF. For the CDR3, the DNA is TGTGCCAGCAGCCAAGCAGGGGCCGGGGAGCTGTTTTTT.